This T cell receptor beta chain was identified in a study of T cells after posttransplantation cyclophosphamide. Study-wide findings and caveats: Donor CD8+ memory clones often dominated recipient blood repertoires at later times. Blood and skin or GI T cell repertoires showed limited TRB overlap. Recipient CMV seropositivity and CMV reactivation strongly tracked TRB clonality.

This CDR3 region has 15 residues. CDR1 is MDHEN and CDR2 is SYDVKM in the germline V gene. V was clipped by 7 bases and J by 2 bases, with 15 bases between them. This related bone marrow graft donor gave peripheral blood on the day of marrow donation. Comment on this clone: Its antigen remains unknown.

Assay: immunoSEQ multiplex PCR; the TCRdb copy retains only in-frame clones and omits some. The repertoire consists of about 47,000 clones, with 92% occurring once and the leading ten covering approximately 3.1%. The chain joins TRBV28 to TRBJ1-3; a possible D gene is TRBD1 (6 bases). The sequence came from a woman in her forties or fifties in good health and a related stem cell transplant donor. Sequenced material: PBMCs. The CDR3 spells CASMGADLAGNTIYF. The CDR3 nucleotides are TGTGCCAGCATGGGGGCTGACCTCGCTGGAAACACCATATATTTT.